The rows below give T cell receptor beta chains drawn from one sample of a study of breast tumors, draining lymph nodes, adjacent tissues. TCRdb re-derived calls from the multiplex PCR reads in MiXCR, one entry per CDR3 protein. The data hold more than 100,000 distinct CDR3 sequences, with under 25% observed a single time. The sequenced sample consisted of axillary lymph node tissue. Source of these receptors: a female donor with breast cancer. Some clones in this sample may be carry-over from other donors' samples. CDR3s include the opening cysteine and the closing phenylalanine or tryptophan. The D gene is left open where the match is weak. Expanded clones get a size class; other rows say once, few or many, or leave the size out.

J: TRBJ1-2; length: 12; D: TRBD1; V: TRBV29-1; size: many; CDR3: CSVGQGNYGYTF; DNA: TGCAGCGTGGGACAGGGGAACTATGGCTACACCTTC
J: TRBJ2-7; length: 13; D: TRBD1; V: TRBV5-4; size: NA; CDR3: CAGSLDRSYEQYF; DNA: TGTGCCGGCAGCTTGGACAGGTCCTACGAGCAGTACTTC
J: TRBJ2-5; length: 15; D: NA; V: TRBV20-1; size: many; CDR3: CSARDLGQGQETQYF; DNA: TGCAGTGCTAGAGATTTGGGGCAGGGGCAAGAGACCCAGTACTTC
J: TRBJ2-1; length: 17; D: NA; V: TRBV20-1; size: many; CDR3: CSASGAFGLSSYNEQFF; DNA: TGCAGTGCTAGCGGGGCGTTCGGACTTAGCTCCTACAATGAGCAGTTCTTC
J: TRBJ2-3; length: 16; D: TRBD2; V: TRBV5-1; size: many; CDR3: CASSPLSSGSPDTQYF; DNA: TGCGCCAGCAGCCCCCTATCTAGCGGGAGCCCGGATACGCAGTATTTT
J: TRBJ1-6; length: 14; D: TRBD1; V: TRBV5-4; size: NA; CDR3: CASSPGTGDSPLHF; DNA: TGTGCCAGCAGCCCCGGGACAGGGGATTCACCCCTCCACTTT
J: TRBJ2-1; length: 14; D: TRBD2; V: TRBV12-3/TRBV12-4; size: many; CDR3: CASNLSGRRNEQFF; DNA: TGTGCCAGCAACCTTAGCGGGAGGCGTAATGAGCAGTTCTTC
J: TRBJ2-1; length: 13; D: NA; V: TRBV3-1; size: many; CDR3: CASSQQRPNEQFF; DNA: TGTGCCAGCAGCCAACAACGGCCCAATGAGCAGTTCTTC
J: TRBJ2-2; length: 16; D: NA; V: TRBV10-3; size: few; CDR3: CAISESIRANTGELFF; DNA: TGTGCCATCAGTGAGTCGATAAGGGCGAACACCGGGGAGCTGTTTTTT
J: TRBJ1-5; length: 15; D: NA; V: TRBV12-3/TRBV12-4; size: many; CDR3: CASSFPAGENQPQHF; DNA: TGTGCCAGCAGTTTTCCGGCAGGTGAAAATCAGCCCCAGCATTTT
J: TRBJ2-6; length: 16; D: TRBD2; V: TRBV6-1; size: few; CDR3: CASSERGGTGANVLTF; DNA: TGTGCCAGCAGTGAACGGGGGGGGACTGGGGCCAACGTCCTGACTTTC
J: TRBJ2-5; length: 14; D: NA; V: TRBV3-1; size: many; CDR3: CASSQRTVQETQYF; DNA: TGTGCCAGCAGCCAGCGGACGGTCCAAGAGACCCAGTACTTC
J: TRBJ2-3; length: 13; D: NA; V: TRBV19; size: many; CDR3: CASSIAPADTQYF; DNA: TGTGCCAGTAGTATAGCGCCTGCAGATACGCAGTATTTT
J: TRBJ1-2; length: 13; D: NA; V: TRBV6-2/TRBV6-3; size: NA; CDR3: CASIPGGDYGYTF; DNA: TGTGCCAGCATACCGGGGGGCGACTATGGCTACACCTTC
J: TRBJ2-5; length: 14; D: TRBD1; V: TRBV19; size: many; CDR3: CASSPGQGLETQYF; DNA: TGTGCCAGTAGTCCCGGACAGGGTTTGGAGACCCAGTACTTC
J: TRBJ1-2; length: 12; D: TRBD1; V: TRBV5-6; size: many; CDR3: CASSRTGLGYTF; DNA: TGTGCCAGCAGCCGGACAGGGCTAGGCTACACCTTC